These 26 T cell receptor beta chains share one sample of origin, sequenced in a study of OX40 agonist ivuxolimab in advanced cancers. Here immunoSEQ multiplex PCR was the method, and the copy in TCRdb shows in-frame clones only, minus some. This table has roughly 100,000 clones, around 86% appearing once. The specimen comprised CD4+ or CD8+ T cells sorted from blood, sampled in a trial of the OX40 agonist ivuxolimab. Every receptor here comes from an adult with an advanced solid tumor such as melanoma, head and neck, liver or kidney cancer.

The gene calls are TRBV19 and TRBJ1-2; D is unclear. This CDR3 has 13 residues. Trimming removed 2 bases at V and 7 bases at J, with 11 bases between. From germline, CDR1 is LNHDA and CDR2 SQIVND (reference sequence). The CDR3 loop reads CASSISSETGYTF. DNA of the CDR3: TGTGCCAGTAGTATATCGTCAGAGACTGGCTACACCTTC.

In the case of this clone: Other DNA sequences of this sample code for an identical CDR3. The chain couples TRBV5-1 to TRBJ2-3, with 8 bases identical to TRBD2. The trim removed 0 bases at V and 6 bases at J, leaving 9 bases unmatched. The CDR3 consists of 16 residues. Germline V CDR1 and CDR2: SGHRS, YFSETQ. The CDR3, as DNA: TGCGCCAGCAGCTTGGGGTCTAGCGGGTTTAGGGATACGCAGTATTTT. Protein product: CASSLGSSGFRDTQYF.

The CDR3, as DNA: TGTGCCAGCTCACCCAAACAGGAGGGCACTGAAGCTTTCTTT. This gives the protein CASSPKQEGTEAFF. V usage is TRBV18 and J usage is TRBJ1-1, with D maybe TRBD1 (5 bases). The ends were cut back, 3 bases at V and 4 bases at J, with 12 bases in the middle. The CDR3 spans 14 residues. The germline V gene has CDR1 KGHSH and CDR2 LQKENI.

The J gene is TRBJ2-2, the V gene TRBV7-8, with 7 nucleotides matching TRBD1. Germline trimming cut 5 bases from V and 7 bases from J; bases unmatched to any gene: 4. Germline V lookup: CDR1 SGHVS, CDR2 FQNEAQ. The CDR3 is made up of 13 amino acids. CDR3 nucleotide sequence: TGTGCCAGCAGCCACAGGGGAATCGGGGAGCTGTTTTTT. It codes for CASSHRGIGELFF.

The CDR3 sequence: CASSWTGPVYEQYF. CDR3 in DNA: TGTGCCAGCAGTTGGACAGGGCCTGTCTACGAGCAGTACTTC. The rearrangement joins TRBV6-5 to TRBJ2-7, with TRBD1 identical over 8 bases. The germline V gene has CDR1 MNHEY and CDR2 SVGAGI. Germline trimming cut 4 bases from V and 3 bases from J; bases unmatched to any gene: 5. This CDR3 has 14 residues.

The J gene is TRBJ2-7, the V gene TRBV7-2; 7 bases fit TRBD1. CDR1 is SGHTA and CDR2 is FQGNSA in the germline V gene. CDR3 size: 15 residues. J lost 12 bases, V lost 1 base, and 15 bases had no gene match. CDR3 protein: CASSLEAGTVNTRYF. The CDR3 DNA follows: TGTGCCAGCAGCTTAGAAGCCGGGACAGTTAATACTCGGTACTTC.

This clone came up a few times. The CDR3 loop reads CASSRTGQMNTEAFF. The CDR3 DNA sequence: TGTGCCAGCAGCCGTACGGGACAGATGAACACTGAAGCTTTCTTT. This rearrangement joins TRBV14 to TRBJ1-1, with 7 bases aligning to TRBD1. This CDR3 region has 15 residues. The V gene's germline CDR1 is SGHDN and CDR2 FVKESK. V lost 4 bases to trimming and J lost 0 bases; unmatched junction nucleotides: 5.

The CDR3 DNA reads as TGTGCCTGGAGTGTACGGCAGGGAGGCCAGCCCCAGCATTTT. Its protein is CAWSVRQGGQPQHF. The gene calls are TRBV30 and TRBJ1-5; tentatively, D is TRBD1 (5 bases). Trimming stripped 0 bases from V and 7 bases from J, with 13 bases between. Germline CDR1 reads GTSNPN; CDR2 reads SVGIG (reference sequence). The CDR3 consists of 14 residues. Complete variable domain (other parts from reference TRBV30 and TRBJ1-5): SQTIHQWPATLVQPVGSPLSLECTVEGTSNPNLYWYRQAAGRGLQLLFYSVGIGQISSEVPQNLSASRPQDRQFILSSKKLLLSDSGFYLCAWSVRQGGQPQHFGDGTRLSIL.

The CDR3 DNA is TGTGCCAGCAGCCTGAGAGGGACCCTCTACGAGCAGTACTTC. Amino acids: CASSLRGTLYEQYF. The gene calls are TRBV5-8 and TRBJ2-7; tentatively, D is TRBD1 or TRBD2 (5 bases each). The length of the CDR3 is 14 residues. V was shortened by 4 bases and J by 3 bases, with 14 bases between the two germline ends. The germline V gene has CDR1 SGHTS and CDR2 YDEGEE.

This chain joins TRBV5-6 and TRBJ2-3; D is tentatively TRBD1 or TRBD2 (5 bases each). V dropped 4 bases and J dropped 4 bases, with 13 bases sitting between them. This CDR3 is 14 amino acids long. CDR1 and CDR2 (germline): SGHDT, YYEEEE. The CDR3 loop is CASSPETGPDTQYF. The CDR3 region has the DNA TGTGCCAGCAGCCCGGAGACGGGGCCAGATACGCAGTATTTT.

The chain uses TRBV4-1 and TRBJ2-5; D unclear. Trimming shortened V by 1 base and J by 4 bases, and 7 bases separated the two germline ends. The CDR3 runs to 13 residues. Per germline, CDR1 MGHRA and CDR2 YSYEKL. In DNA, the CDR3 is TGCGCCAGCAGCCAAGGTGGCGGAGAGACCCAGTACTTC. It specifies CASSQGGGETQYF.

In regard to this clone: Other DNA variants within this sample encode the same CDR3. V and J are TRBV7-9 and TRBJ2-5; TRBD2 aligns across 9 bases. Trimming at V came to 0 bases and at J to 1 base, leaving 0 bases not matched to a gene. Germline V gives CDR1 SEHNR, CDR2 FQNEAQ (reference sequence). The CDR3 extends over 15 amino acids. CDR3 residues: CASSLASGGQETQYF. The CDR3 coding sequence is TGTGCCAGCAGCTTAGCTAGCGGGGGCCAAGAGACCCAGTACTTC.

This chain joins TRBV6-1 and TRBJ1-5, with 8 bases lining up with TRBD1. Germline V CDR1 and CDR2: MNHNS, SASEGT. The CDR3 sequence is 16 residues long. V was clipped by 0 bases and J by 4 bases; unmatched bases: 5. The CDR3 nucleotides are TGTGCCAGCAGTGAAGCGACAGGGGCAAGGAATCAGCCCCAGCATTTT. Translation: CASSEATGARNQPQHF.

The chain carries TRBV5-1 and TRBJ2-3, with D tentatively TRBD1 (5 bases). The CDR3 has 15 amino acids. Per germline, CDR1 SGHRS and CDR2 YFSETQ. Trimming stripped 2 bases from V and 2 bases from J, with 12 bases between. In DNA form, the CDR3 reads TGCGCCAGCAGCTTAACAGGTTTCCTCACAGATACGCAGTATTTT. Protein sequence: CASSLTGFLTDTQYF.

The chain joins TRBV30 to TRBJ1-2; no clear D gene. The germline V gene has CDR1 GTSNPN and CDR2 SVGIG (reference sequence). V was pared by 0 bases and J by 8 bases, with 7 bases between. The CDR3 runs to 11 residues. The CDR3 coding sequence is TGTGCCTGGAGTGTGAAGTTCGGCTACACCTTC. This gives the protein CAWSVKFGYTF.

This clone was observed once. The gene calls are TRBV5-1 and TRBJ2-1, with TRBD2 identical over 9 bases. The CDR3 covers 16 residues. Germline CDR1 reads SGHRS; CDR2 reads YFSETQ. The ends lost 2 bases at V and 8 bases at J; junction bases unmatched: 11. CDR3 DNA sequence: TGCGCCAGCAGCTTAGGGGATGCGGGGGGGAGAGATGAGCAGTTCTTC. Translation: CASSLGDAGGRDEQFF.

This clone occurred once. The J gene is TRBJ1-1, the V gene TRBV7-9, with 9 bases aligning to TRBD1. V shed 1 base, J shed 5 bases, and the junction held 5 bases outside the gene matches. In germline, CDR1 is SEHNR, CDR2 FQNEAQ (reference sequence). The CDR3 loop spans 15 amino acids. CDR3 coding DNA: TGTGCCAGCAGCTTAGGACAGGGGGGTTTTACTGAAGCTTTCTTT. Translating gives CASSLGQGGFTEAFF.

This sequence joins TRBV5-4 and TRBJ2-5, with D perhaps matching TRBD2 (5 bases). The V and J ends lost 2 bases and 5 bases respectively, with 10 bases between them. The CDR3 is 13 amino acids. Germline values: CDR1 SGHNT, CDR2 YYREEE (reference sequence). The DNA of the CDR3 is TGTGCCAGCAGCTTCCGGGGTGGGGAGACCCAGTACTTC. Protein sequence: CASSFRGGETQYF.

V usage is TRBV7-8 and J usage is TRBJ1-5, with D uncertain. The germline V and J ends were trimmed by 4 bases and 3 bases, with 7 bases remaining between them. Germline V CDR1 and CDR2: SGHVS, FQNEAQ. The CDR3 runs to 13 residues. The CDR3 is CASSSRNNQPQHF. CDR3 bases: TGTGCCAGCAGCTCCCGAAACAATCAGCCCCAGCATTTT.

J is TRBJ2-1 and V is TRBV5-1; no clear D. CDR1 and CDR2 from the germline V gene are SGHRS and YFSETQ. The CDR3 spans 11 residues. Trimming pared 1 base from V and 7 bases from J, leaving 3 bases between. CDR3 sequence: CASSLKNEQFF. DNA of the CDR3: TGCGCCAGCAGCTTGAAGAATGAGCAGTTCTTC. The full variable domain, completed using reference TRBV5-1 and TRBJ2-1, is KAGVTQTPRYLIKTRGQQVTLSCSPISGHRSVSWYQQTPGQGLQFLFEYFSETQRNKGNFPGRFSGRQFSNSRSEMNVSTLELGDSALYLCASSLKNEQFFGPGTRLTVL.

The V gene is TRBV25-1, the J gene TRBJ1-5; weak D call: TRBD1 (5 bases). Germline loops: CDR1 MGHDK, CDR2 SYGVNS. The CDR3 has 13 residues. V shed 5 bases and J shed 7 bases, with 12 bases lying between them. The DNA of the CDR3 is TGTGCCAGCAGTAGTAGGGACGGCCAGCCCCAGCATTTT. Translation gives CASSSRDGQPQHF.

This sequence joins TRBV27 and TRBJ1-2; possibly TRBD1 for D (5 bases). Trimming took off 6 bases at V and 2 bases at J, with 19 bases between the two ends. The CDR3 consists of 16 residues. From germline, CDR1 is MNHEY and CDR2 SMNVEV (reference sequence). CDR3 in DNA: TGTGCCAGCAGCGCGAGCGTGGCCAAGGGGAACTATGGCTACACCTTC. Translated, it gives CASSASVAKGNYGYTF.

The chain is built from TRBV6-5 and TRBJ1-2, with TRBD1 matching over 11 bases. Looked up from germline, CDR1 is MNHEY and CDR2 is SVGAGI. The CDR3 is made up of 15 amino acids. Trimming cost V 5 bases and J 5 bases; bases outside gene matches: 7. In nucleotides, the CDR3 is TGTGCCAGCAGTAGGACAGGGGGCGCAGATTATGGCTACACCTTC. It encodes CASSRTGGADYGYTF.

The genes are TRBV30 and TRBJ1-1; maybe TRBD1 (5 bases). The CDR3 sequence is 15 residues long. CDR1 is GTSNPN and CDR2 is SVGIG in the germline V gene (reference sequence). The V and J ends lost 1 base and 4 bases respectively, with 16 bases between them. CDR3 residues: CAWSEKDRGVTEAFF. The CDR3, as DNA: TGTGCCTGGAGTGAGAAGGATCGAGGGGTCACTGAAGCTTTCTTT. The variable domain in full, completed from reference TRBV30 and TRBJ1-1, reads SQTIHQWPATLVQPVGSPLSLECTVEGTSNPNLYWYRQAAGRGLQLLFYSVGIGQISSEVPQNLSASRPQDRQFILSSKKLLLSDSGFYLCAWSEKDRGVTEAFFGQGTRLTVV.

V is TRBV30 and J is TRBJ2-1; 9 nucleotides match TRBD1. Germline CDR1 reads GTSNPN; CDR2 reads SVGIG (reference sequence). V was clipped by 0 bases and J by 6 bases; unmatched bases: 9. CDR3 length: 16 amino acids. This CDR3 reads CAWSVLNRGLGNEQFF. Here the CDR3 DNA reads TGTGCCTGGAGTGTATTGAACAGGGGGCTAGGCAATGAGCAGTTCTTC.

V and J are TRBV6-6 and TRBJ1-5; D is uncertain. V lost 0 bases and J 6 bases, leaving 6 bases between the germline ends. Germline CDR1 reads MNHNY; CDR2 reads SVGAGI (reference sequence). CDR3 length: 13 residues. This CDR3 is CASSYSTPQPQHF. CDR3 bases: TGTGCCAGCAGTTACTCGACACCTCAGCCCCAGCATTTT.